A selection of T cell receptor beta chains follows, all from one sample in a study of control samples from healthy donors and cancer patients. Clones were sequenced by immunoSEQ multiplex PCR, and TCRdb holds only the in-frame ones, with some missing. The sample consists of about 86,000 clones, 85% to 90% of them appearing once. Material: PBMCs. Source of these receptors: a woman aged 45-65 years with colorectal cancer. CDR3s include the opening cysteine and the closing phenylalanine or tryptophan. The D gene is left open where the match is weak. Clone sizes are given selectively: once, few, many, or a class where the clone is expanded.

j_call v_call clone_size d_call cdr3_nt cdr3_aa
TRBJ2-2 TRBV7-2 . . TGTGCCAGCAGCTTAGGGATGGGGGAAACCGGGGAGCTGTTTTTT CASSLGMGETGELFF
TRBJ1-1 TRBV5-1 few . TGCGCCAGCAGCTTAACACCCTCCAGGGGTGAAGCTTTCTTT CASSLTPSRGEAFF
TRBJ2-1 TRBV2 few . TGTGCCAGCAAGGGTCGCACCTACAATGAGCAGTTCTTC CASKGRTYNEQFF
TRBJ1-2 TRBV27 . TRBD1 TGTGCCAGCAGTTCTCCGGGACAGGGGAACTATGGCTACACCTTC CASSSPGQGNYGYTF
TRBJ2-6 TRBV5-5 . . TGTGCCAGCAGCTTGGTGTTGTCCGCTGGGGCCAACGTCCTGACTTTC CASSLVLSAGANVLTF
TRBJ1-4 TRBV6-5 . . TGTGCCAGCACCCAAAGCCAAACTAATGAAAAACTGTTTTTT CASTQSQTNEKLFF
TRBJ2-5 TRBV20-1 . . TGCAGTGCTAATCTCCAAGAGACCCAGTACTTC CSANLQETQYF
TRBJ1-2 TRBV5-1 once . TGCGCCAGCAGCAGGAAAGCAGGGGCTAACTATGGCTACACCTTC CASSRKAGANYGYTF
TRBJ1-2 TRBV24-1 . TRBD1 TGTGCCACCAGTGGACAGGGGGCGGGCGGCTACACCTTC CATSGQGAGGYTF
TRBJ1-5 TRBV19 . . TGTGCCAGTAGCACCCCGAGGTCTAATAGCAATCAGCCCCAGCATTTT CASSTPRSNSNQPQHF
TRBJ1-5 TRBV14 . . TGTGCCAGCAGCCCTTCAACGGTTAATCAGCCCCAGCATTTT CASSPSTVNQPQHF
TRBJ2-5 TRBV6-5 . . TGTGCCAGCAGTTACGATGGGGCACGGGAGACCCAGTACTTC CASSYDGARETQYF
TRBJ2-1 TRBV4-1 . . TGCGCCAGCAGCCAAGGGGGCCGCAATGAGCAGTTCTTC CASSQGGRNEQFF
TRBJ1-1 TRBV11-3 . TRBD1 TGTGCCAGCAGCACCCGGACAGGGGACGCTTTCTTT CASSTRTGDAFF